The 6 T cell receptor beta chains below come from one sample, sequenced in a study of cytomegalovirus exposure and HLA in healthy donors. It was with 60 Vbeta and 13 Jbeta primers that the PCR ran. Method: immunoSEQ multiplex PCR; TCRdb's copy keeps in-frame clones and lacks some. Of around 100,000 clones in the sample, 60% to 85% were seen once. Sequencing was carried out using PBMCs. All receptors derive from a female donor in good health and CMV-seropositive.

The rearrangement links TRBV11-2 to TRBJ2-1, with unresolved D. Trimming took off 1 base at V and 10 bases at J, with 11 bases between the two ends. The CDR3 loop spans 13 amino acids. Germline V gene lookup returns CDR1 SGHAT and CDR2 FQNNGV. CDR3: CASSLGGFSEQFF. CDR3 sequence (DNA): TGTGCCAGCAGCTTAGGAGGTTTCTCCGAGCAGTTCTTC.

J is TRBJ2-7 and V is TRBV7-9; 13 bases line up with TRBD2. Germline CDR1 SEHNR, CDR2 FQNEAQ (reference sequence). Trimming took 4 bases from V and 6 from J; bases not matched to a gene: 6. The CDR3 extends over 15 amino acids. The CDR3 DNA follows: TGTGCCAGCAGCTCGACTAGCGGGAGGCCCAGCGAGCAGTACTTC. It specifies CASSSTSGRPSEQYF.

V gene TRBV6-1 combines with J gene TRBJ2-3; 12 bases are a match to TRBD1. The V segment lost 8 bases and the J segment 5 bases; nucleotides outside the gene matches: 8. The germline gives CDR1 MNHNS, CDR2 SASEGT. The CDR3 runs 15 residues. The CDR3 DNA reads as TGTGCCAGCGCCCCGGGACAGGGGGCCAAAGATACGCAGTATTTT. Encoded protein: CASAPGQGAKDTQYF.

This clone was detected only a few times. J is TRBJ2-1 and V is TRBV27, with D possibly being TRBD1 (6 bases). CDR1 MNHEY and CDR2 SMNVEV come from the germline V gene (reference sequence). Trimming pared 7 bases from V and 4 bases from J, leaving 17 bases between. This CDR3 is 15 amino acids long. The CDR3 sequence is CASTMGQGGYNEQFF. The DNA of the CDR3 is TGTGCCAGCACGATGGGACAAGGAGGATACAATGAGCAGTTCTTC.

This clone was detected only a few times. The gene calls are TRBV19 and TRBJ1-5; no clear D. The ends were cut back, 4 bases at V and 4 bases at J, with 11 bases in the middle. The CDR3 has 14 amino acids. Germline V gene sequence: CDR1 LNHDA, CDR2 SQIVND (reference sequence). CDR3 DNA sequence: TGTGCCAGTAGTACCCACGGCGGGAATCAGCCCCAGCATTTT. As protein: CASSTHGGNQPQHF. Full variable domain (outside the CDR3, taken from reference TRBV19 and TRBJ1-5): DGGITQSPKYLFRKEGQNVTLSCEQNLNHDAMYWYRQDPGQGLRLIYYSQIVNDFQKGDIAEGYSVSREKKESFPLTVTSAQKNPTAFYLCASSTHGGNQPQHFGDGTRLSIL.

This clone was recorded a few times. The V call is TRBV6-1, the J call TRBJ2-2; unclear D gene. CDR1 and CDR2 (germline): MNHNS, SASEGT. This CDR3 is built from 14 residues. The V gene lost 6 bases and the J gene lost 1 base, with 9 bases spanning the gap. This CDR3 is CASSPARNTGELFF. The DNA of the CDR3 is TGTGCCAGCAGCCCCGCGCGGAACACCGGGGAGCTGTTTTTT.